Here is one T cell receptor (beta chain) with its context. Per the germline V gene, CDR1 is MDHEN and CDR2 is SYDVKM. The length of the CDR3 is 14 residues. Trimming shortened V by 6 bases and J by 0 bases, and 11 bases separated the two germline ends. The entry originates in a study of cytomegalovirus exposure and HLA in healthy donors. The PCR had 60 Vbeta and 13 Jbeta primers. Measured with immunoSEQ multiplex PCR; TCRdb has only the in-frame clones, and not every one. Seen here are approximately 90,000 clones, around four fifths observed once, and the top ten hold around 1.4%. This chain connects TRBV28 to TRBJ1-1, with D unresolved. The clonotype comes from a male donor in good health and CMV-seronegative. Sequencing was carried out using PBMCs. CDR3 bases: TGTGCCAGCAGCCTCCCGGGGTTGAACACTGAAGCTTTCTTT. Its translation is CASSLPGLNTEAFF.